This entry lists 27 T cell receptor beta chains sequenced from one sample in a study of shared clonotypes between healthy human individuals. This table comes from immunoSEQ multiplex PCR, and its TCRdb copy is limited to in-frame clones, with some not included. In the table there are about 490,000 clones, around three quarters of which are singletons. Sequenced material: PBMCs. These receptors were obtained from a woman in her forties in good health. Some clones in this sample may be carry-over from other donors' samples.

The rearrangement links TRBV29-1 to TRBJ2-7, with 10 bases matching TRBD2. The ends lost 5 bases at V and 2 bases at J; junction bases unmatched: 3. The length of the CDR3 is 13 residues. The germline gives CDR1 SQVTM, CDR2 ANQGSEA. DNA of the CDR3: TGCAGCGTTAGGACTAGCGGAGCCTACGAGCAGTACTTC. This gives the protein CSVRTSGAYEQYF.

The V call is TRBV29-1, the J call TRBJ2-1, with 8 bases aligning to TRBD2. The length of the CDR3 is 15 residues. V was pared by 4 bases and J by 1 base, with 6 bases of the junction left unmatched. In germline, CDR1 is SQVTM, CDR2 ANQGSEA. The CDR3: CSVVNGRASYNEQFF. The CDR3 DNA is TGCAGCGTTGTGAACGGGAGGGCATCCTACAATGAGCAGTTCTTC.

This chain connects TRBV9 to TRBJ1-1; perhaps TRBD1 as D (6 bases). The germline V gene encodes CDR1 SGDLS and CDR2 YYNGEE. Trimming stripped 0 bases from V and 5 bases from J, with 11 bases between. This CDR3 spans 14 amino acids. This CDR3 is CASSVEGVRTEAFF. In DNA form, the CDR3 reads TGTGCCAGCAGCGTAGAGGGGGTGAGGACTGAAGCTTTCTTT. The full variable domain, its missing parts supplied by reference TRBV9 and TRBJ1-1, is DSGVTQTPKHLITATGQRVTLRCSPRSGDLSVYWYQQSLDQGLQFLIQYYNGEERAKGNILERFSAQQFPDLHSELNLSSLELGDSALYFCASSVEGVRTEAFFGQGTRLTVV.

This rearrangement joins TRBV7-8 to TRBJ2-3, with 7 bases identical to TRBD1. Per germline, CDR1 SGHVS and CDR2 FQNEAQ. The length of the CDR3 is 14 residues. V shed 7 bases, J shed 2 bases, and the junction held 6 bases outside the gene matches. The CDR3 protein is CASKLTGTTDTQYF. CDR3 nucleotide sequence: TGTGCCAGCAAGTTGACAGGGACCACAGATACGCAGTATTTT. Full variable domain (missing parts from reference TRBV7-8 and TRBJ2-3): GAGVSQSPRYKVAKRGQDVALRCDPISGHVSLFWYQQALGQGPEFLTYFQNEAQLDKSGLPSDRFFAERPEGSVSTLKIQRTQQEDSAVYLCASKLTGTTDTQYFGPGTRLTVL.

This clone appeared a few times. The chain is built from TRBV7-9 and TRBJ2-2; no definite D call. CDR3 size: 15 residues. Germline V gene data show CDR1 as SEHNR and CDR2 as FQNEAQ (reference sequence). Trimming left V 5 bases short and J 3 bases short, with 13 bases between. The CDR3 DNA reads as TGTGCCAGCAGCAGAAGTAGGGCGGACACCGGGGAGCTGTTTTTT. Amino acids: CASSRSRADTGELFF.

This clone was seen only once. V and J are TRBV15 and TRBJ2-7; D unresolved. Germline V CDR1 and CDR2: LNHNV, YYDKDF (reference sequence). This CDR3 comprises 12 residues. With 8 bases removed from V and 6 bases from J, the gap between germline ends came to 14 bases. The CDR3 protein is CATGLSRSEQYF. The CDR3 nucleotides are TGTGCCACCGGGCTCTCCCGGAGCGAGCAGTACTTC.

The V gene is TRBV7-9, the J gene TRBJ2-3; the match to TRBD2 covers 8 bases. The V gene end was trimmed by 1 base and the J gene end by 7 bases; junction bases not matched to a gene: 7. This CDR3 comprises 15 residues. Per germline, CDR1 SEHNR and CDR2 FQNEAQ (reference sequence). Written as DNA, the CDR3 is TGTGCCAGCAGCTTAGGGGTGGCGGGAGGTTATACGCAGTATTTT. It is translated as CASSLGVAGGYTQYF.

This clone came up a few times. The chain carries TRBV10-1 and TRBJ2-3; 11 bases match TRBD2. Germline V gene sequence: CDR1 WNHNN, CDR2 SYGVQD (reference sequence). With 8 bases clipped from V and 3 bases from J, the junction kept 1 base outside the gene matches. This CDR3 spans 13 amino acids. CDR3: CASGTSGTDTQYF. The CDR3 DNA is TGCGCCAGCGGGACTAGCGGTACAGATACGCAGTATTTT.

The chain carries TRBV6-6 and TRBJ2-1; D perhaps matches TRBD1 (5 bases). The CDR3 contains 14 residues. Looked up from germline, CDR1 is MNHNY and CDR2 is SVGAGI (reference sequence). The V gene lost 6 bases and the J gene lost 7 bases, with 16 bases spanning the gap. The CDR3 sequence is CASSSSGAGNEQFF. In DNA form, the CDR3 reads TGTGCCAGCAGCTCTAGTGGGGCTGGGAATGAGCAGTTCTTC.

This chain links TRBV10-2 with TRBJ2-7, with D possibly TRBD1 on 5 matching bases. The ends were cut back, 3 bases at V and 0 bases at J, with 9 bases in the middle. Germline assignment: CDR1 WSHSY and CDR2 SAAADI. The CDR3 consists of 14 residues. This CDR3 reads CASSEDGHSYEQYF. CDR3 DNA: TGCGCCAGCAGTGAAGACGGACACTCCTACGAGCAGTACTTC.

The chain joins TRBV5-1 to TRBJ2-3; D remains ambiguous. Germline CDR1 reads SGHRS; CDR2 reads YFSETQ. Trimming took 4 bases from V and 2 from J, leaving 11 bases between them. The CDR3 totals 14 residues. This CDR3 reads CASSVTAHTDTQYF. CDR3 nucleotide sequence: TGCGCCAGCAGCGTGACGGCCCACACAGATACGCAGTATTTT.

The CDR3 DNA sequence: TGTGCCAGCAGCTTAGATCGGAGAGATACGCAGTATTTT. Encoded protein: CASSLDRRDTQYF. The chain carries TRBV11-3 and TRBJ2-3, with unresolved D. The length of the CDR3 is 13 residues. V was cut by 0 bases and J by 5 bases, with 6 bases left in between. Looked up from germline, CDR1 is SGHNT and CDR2 is YENEEA.

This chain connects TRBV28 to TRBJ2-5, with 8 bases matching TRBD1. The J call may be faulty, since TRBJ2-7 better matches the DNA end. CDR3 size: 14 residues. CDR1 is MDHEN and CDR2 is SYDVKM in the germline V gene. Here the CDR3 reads CASRRGQGAYEQYF. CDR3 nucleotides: TGTGCCAGCAGGAGAGGACAGGGCGCCTACGAGCAGTACTTC.

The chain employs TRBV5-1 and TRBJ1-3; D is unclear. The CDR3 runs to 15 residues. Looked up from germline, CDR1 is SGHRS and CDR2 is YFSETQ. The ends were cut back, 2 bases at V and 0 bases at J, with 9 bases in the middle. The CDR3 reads CASSFGPSSGNTIYF. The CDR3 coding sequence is TGCGCCAGCAGCTTTGGACCGAGCTCTGGAAACACCATATATTTT. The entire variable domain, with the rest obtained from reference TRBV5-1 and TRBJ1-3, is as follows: KAGVTQTPRYLIKTRGQQVTLSCSPISGHRSVSWYQQTPGQGLQFLFEYFSETQRNKGNFPGRFSGRQFSNSRSEMNVSTLELGDSALYLCASSFGPSSGNTIYFGEGSWLTVV.

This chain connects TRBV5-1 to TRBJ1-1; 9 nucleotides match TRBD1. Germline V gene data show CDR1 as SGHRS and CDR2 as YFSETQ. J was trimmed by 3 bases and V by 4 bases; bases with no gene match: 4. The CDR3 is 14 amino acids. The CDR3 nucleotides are TGCGCCAGCAGCCCCCGGGACAGGGACACTGAAGCTTTCTTT. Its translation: CASSPRDRDTEAFF.

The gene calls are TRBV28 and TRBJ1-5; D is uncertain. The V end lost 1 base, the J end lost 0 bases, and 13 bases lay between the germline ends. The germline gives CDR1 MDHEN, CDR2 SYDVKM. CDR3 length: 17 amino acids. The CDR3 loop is CASSLLDGEYSNQPQHF. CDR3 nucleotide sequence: TGTGCCAGCAGTTTATTGGACGGCGAGTATAGCAATCAGCCCCAGCATTTT. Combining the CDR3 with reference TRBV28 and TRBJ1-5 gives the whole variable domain DVKVTQSSRYLVKRTGEKVFLECVQDMDHENMFWYRQDPGLGLRLIYFSYDVKMKEKGDIPEGYSVSREKKERFSLILESASTNQTSMYLCASSLLDGEYSNQPQHFGDGTRLSIL.

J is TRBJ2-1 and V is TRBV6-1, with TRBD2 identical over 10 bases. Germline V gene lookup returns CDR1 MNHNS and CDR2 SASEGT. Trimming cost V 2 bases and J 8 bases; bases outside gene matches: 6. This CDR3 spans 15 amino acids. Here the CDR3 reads CASSEQAGGMDEQFF. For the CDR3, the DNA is TGTGCCAGCAGTGAACAAGCGGGAGGGATGGATGAGCAGTTCTTC.

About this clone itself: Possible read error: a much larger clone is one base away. The CDR3 bases are TGCAGCGTTGAAGATCTTCTCCACAAGCAGTACTTC. Its protein is CSVEDLLHKQYF. This chain uses TRBV29-1 with TRBJ2-7; D unclear. The CDR3 extends over 12 amino acids. In germline, CDR1 is SQVTM, CDR2 ANQGSEA. V lost 0 bases, J lost 8 bases, and 11 bases lay in between.

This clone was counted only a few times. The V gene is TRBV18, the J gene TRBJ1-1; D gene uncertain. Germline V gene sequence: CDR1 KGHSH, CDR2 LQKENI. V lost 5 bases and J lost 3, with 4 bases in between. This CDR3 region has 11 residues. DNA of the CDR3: TGTGCCAGCTCAGCAGACACTGAAGCTTTCTTT. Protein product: CASSADTEAFF.

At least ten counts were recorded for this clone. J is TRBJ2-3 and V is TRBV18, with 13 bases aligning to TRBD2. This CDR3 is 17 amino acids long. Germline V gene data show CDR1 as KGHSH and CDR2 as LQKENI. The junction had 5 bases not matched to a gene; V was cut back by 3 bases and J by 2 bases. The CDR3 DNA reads TGTGCCAGCTCACCTGCGACTAGCGGGAGGATCACAGATACGCAGTATTTT. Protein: CASSPATSGRITDTQYF.

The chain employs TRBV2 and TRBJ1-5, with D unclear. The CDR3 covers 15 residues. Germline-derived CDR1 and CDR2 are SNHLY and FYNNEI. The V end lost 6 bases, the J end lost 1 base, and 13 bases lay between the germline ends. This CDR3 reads CASRREFTSNQPQHF. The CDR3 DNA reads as TGTGCCAGCAGGCGGGAATTCACAAGCAATCAGCCCCAGCATTTT.

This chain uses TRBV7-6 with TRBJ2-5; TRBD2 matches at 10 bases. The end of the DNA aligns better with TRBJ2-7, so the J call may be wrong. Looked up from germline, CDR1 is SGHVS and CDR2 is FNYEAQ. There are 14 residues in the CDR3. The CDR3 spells CASSLKREGDEQYF. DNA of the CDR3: TGTGCCAGCAGCTTAAAGCGGGAGGGAGACGAGCAGTACTTC.

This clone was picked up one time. CDR3 amino acids: CSVDPTGVSTEAFF. CDR3 bases: TGCAGCGTTGACCCCACAGGGGTAAGCACTGAAGCTTTCTTT. The rearrangement links TRBV29-1 to TRBJ1-1; 7 positions agree with TRBD1. The CDR3 runs to 14 residues. Trimming took 3 bases from V and 4 from J; bases not matched to a gene: 8. From germline, CDR1 is SQVTM and CDR2 ANQGSEA.

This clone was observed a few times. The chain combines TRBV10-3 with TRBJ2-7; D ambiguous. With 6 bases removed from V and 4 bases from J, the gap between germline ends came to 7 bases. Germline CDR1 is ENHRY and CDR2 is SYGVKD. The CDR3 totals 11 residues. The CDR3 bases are TGTGCCATCAGGGTTGGGTACGAGCAGTACTTC. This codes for CAIRVGYEQYF.

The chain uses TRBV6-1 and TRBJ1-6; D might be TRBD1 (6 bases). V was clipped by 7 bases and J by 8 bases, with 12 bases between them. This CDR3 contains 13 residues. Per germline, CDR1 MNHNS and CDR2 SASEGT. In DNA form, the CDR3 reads TGTGCCAGCAAAGTGGGGGGCGATTCACCCCTCCACTTT. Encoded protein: CASKVGGDSPLHF.

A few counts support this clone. The CDR3 protein is CSVDDTGELFF. For the CDR3, the DNA is TGCAGCGTTGACGACACCGGGGAGCTGTTTTTT. This chain connects TRBV29-1 to TRBJ2-2; no clear D gene. Trimming took off 3 bases at V and 3 bases at J, with 2 bases between the two ends. CDR1 is SQVTM and CDR2 is ANQGSEA in the germline V gene. There are 11 residues in the CDR3.

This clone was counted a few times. The chain's CDR3 is CASRDVLKGHEKLFF. In DNA, the CDR3 is TGCGCCAGCAGAGATGTGTTGAAGGGCCATGAAAAACTGTTTTTT. The chain combines TRBV10-2 with TRBJ1-4; D is unclear. The CDR3 has 15 amino acids. Trimming removed 6 bases from V and 6 bases from J, with 17 bases in between. From germline, CDR1 is WSHSY and CDR2 SAAADI.